This TCR beta chain was identified during a study of blood T cells in healthy people across ages. Study-wide results and limits: The study lacked donor CMV status, which possibly confounded expanded clonotype changes.

This clonotype was detected ten times or more. Antigen: not known. A second PCR of 7 to 11 cycles used a sample-barcoded 5' primer and a J-beta primer mix. TCRdb analysed the 5' RACE reads with MiXCR anew, one entry per CDR3 protein. The table records around 870,000 distinct CDR3 sequences, around 26% of them present only once. Germline values: CDR1 LGHDT, CDR2 YNNKEL (reference sequence). Trimming removed 11 bases at V and 0 bases at J, with 11 bases between. The CDR3 extends over 14 amino acids. Individuals who donated were healthy Caucasians from Russia aged roughly 6 to 95. The sample comprised blood. V is TRBV3-1 and J is TRBJ2-6; the D is unclear. The sequence came from a woman older than 75 in good health. CDR3 amino acids: CASTASSGANVLTF. CDR3 bases: TGTGCCTCCACTGCCAGCTCTGGGGCCAACGTCCTGACTTTC.